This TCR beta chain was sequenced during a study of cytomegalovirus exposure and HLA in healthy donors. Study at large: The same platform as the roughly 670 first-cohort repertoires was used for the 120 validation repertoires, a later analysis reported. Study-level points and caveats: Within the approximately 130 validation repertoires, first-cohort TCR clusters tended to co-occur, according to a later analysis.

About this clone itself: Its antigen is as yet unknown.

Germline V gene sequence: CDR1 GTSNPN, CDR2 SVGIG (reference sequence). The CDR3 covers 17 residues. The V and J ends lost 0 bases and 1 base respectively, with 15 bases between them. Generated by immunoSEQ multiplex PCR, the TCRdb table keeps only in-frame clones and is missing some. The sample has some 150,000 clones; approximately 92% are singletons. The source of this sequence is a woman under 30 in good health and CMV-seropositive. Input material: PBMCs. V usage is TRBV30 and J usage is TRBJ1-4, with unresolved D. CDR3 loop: CAWSVRARVGTNEKLFF. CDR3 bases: TGTGCCTGGAGTGTAAGGGCGAGGGTGGGAACTAATGAAAAACTGTTTTTT.